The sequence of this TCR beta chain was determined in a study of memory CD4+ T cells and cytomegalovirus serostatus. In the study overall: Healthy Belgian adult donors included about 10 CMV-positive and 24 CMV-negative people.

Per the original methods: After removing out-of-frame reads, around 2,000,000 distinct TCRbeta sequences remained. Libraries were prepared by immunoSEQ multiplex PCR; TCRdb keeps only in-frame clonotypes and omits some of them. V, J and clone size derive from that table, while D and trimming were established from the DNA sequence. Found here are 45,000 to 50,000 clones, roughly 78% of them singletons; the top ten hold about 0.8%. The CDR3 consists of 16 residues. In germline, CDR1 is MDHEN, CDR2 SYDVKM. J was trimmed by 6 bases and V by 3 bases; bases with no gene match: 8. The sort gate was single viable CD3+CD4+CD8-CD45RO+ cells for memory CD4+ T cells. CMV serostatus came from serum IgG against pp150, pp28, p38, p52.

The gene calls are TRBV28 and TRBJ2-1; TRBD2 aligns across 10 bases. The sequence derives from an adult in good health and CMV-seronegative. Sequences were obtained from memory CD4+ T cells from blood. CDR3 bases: TGTGCCAGCAGTTTCTGGTCTAGCGGGAGTCCCAATGAGCAGTTCTTC. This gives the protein CASSFWSSGSPNEQFF.